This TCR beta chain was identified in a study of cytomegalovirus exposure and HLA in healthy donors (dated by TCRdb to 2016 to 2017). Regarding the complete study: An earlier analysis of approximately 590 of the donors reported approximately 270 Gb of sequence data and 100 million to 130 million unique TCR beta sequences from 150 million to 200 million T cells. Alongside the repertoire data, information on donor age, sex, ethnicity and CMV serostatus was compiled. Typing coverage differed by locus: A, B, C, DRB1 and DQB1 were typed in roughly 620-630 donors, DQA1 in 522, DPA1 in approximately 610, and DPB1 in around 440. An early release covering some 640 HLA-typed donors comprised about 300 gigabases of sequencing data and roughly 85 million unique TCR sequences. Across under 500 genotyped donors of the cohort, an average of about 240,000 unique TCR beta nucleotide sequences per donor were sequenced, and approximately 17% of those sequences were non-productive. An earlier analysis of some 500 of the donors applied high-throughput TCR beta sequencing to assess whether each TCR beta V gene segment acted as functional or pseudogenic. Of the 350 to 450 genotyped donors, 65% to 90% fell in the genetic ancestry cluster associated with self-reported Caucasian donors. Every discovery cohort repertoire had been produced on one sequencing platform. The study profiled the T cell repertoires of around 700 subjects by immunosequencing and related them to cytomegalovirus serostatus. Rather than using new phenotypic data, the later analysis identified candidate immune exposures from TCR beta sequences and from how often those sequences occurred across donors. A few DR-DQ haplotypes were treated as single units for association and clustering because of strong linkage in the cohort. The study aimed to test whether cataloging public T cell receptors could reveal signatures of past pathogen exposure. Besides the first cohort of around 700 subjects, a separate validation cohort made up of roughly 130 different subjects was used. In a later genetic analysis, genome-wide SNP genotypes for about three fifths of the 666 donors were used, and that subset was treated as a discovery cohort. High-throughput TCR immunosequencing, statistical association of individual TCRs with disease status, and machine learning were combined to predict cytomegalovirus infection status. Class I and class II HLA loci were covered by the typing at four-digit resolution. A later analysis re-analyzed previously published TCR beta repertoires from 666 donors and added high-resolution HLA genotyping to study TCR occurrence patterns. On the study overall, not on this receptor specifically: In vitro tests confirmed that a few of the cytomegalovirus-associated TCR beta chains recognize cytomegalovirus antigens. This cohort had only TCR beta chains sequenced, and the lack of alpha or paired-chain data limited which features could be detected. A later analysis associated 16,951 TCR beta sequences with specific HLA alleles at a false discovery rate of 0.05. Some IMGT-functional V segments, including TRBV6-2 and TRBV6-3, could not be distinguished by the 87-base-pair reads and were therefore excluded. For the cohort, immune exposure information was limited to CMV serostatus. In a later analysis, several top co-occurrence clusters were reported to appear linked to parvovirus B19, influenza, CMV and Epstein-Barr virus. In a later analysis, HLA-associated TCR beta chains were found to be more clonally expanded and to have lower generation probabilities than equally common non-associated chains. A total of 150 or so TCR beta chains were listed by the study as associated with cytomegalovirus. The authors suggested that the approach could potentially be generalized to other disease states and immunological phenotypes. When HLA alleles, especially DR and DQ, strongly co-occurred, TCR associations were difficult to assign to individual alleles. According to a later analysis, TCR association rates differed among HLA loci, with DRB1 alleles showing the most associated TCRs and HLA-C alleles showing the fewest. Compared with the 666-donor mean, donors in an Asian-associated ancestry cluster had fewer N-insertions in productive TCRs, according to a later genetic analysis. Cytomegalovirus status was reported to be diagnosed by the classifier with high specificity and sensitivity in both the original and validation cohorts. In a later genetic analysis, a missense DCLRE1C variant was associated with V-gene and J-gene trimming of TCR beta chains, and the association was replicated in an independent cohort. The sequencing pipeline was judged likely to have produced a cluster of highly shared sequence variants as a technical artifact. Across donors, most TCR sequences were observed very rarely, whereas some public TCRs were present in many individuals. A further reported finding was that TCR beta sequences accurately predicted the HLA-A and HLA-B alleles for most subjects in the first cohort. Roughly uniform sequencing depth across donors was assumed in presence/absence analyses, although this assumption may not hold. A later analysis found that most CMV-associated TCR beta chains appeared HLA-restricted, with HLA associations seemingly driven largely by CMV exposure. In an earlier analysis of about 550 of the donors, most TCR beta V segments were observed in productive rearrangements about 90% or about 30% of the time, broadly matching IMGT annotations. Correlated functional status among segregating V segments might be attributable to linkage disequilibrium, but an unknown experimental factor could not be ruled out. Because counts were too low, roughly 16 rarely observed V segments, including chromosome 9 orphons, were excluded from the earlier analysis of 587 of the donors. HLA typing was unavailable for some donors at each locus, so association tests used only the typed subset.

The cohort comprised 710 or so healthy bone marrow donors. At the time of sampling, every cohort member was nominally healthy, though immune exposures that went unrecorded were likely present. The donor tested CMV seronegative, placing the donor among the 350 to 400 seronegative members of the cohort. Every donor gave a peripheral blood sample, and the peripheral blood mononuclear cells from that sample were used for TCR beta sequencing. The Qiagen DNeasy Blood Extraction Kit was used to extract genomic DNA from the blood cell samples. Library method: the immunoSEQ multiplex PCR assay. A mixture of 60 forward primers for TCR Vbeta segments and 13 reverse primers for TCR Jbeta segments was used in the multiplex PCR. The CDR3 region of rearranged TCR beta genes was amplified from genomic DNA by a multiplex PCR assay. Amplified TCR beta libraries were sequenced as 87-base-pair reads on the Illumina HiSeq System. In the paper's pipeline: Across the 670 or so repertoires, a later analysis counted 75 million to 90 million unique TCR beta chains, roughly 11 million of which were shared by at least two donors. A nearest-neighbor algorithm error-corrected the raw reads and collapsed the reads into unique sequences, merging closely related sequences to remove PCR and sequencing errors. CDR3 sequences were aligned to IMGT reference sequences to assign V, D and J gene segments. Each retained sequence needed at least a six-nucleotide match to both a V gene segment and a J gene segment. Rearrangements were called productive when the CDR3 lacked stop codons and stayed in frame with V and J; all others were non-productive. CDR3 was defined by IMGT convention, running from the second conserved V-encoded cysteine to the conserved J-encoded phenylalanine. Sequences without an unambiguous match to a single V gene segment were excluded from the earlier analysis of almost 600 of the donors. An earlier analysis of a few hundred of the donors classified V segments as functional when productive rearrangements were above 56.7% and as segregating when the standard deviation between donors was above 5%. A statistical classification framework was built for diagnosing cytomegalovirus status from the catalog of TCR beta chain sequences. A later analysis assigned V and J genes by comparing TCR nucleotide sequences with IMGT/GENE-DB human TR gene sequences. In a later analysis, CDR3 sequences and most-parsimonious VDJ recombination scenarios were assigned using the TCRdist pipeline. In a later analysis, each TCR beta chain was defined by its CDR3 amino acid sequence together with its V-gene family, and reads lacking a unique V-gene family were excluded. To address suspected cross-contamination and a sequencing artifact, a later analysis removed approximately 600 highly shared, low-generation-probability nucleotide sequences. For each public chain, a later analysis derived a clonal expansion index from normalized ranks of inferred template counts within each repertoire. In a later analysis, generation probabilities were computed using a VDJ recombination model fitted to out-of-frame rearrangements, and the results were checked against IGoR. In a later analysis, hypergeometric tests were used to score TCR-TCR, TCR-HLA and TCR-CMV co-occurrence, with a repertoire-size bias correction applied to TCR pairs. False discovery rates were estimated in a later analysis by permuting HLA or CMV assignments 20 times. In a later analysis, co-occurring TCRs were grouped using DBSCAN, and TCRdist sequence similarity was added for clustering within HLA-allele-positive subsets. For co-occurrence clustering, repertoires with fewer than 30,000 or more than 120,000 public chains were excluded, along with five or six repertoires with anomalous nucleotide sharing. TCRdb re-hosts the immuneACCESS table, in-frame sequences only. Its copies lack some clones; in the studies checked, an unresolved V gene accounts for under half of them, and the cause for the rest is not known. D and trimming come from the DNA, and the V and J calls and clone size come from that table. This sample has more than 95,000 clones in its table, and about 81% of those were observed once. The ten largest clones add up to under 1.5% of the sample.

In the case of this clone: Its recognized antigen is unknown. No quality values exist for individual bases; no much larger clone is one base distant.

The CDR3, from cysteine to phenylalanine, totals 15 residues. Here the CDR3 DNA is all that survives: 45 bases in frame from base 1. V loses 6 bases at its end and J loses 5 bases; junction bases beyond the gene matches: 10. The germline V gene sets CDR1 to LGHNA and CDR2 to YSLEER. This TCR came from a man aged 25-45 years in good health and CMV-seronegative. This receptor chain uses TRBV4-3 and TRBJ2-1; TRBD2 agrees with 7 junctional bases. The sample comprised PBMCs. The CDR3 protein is CASRPMSGANNEQFF. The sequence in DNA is TGCGCCAGCAGACCCATGAGCGGGGCAAACAATGAGCAGTTCTTC.